This T cell receptor beta chain was recorded in a study of T cell clonality in common variable immunodeficiency. Most patients and controls had Caucasian heritage. V lost 1 base to trimming and J lost 4 bases; unmatched junction nucleotides: 13. The CDR3 length is 18 residues. Germline loops: CDR1 MDHEN, CDR2 SYDVKM. Study-wide results and caveats: The cause of increased CVID clonality remains unclear without subpopulation sequencing. Shared TCRbeta clones were fewer between CVID subjects than controls.

Sequencing input was equivalent genomic DNA from CVID and controls. Clones were sequenced by immunoSEQ multiplex PCR, and TCRdb holds only the in-frame ones, with some missing. The sample shows about 60,000 clones, none of them appearing just once. This clone was detected many times. The antigen remains unidentified. Read data end 3 residues before the CDR3 end; the end is taken from the germline J gene. Sample: peripheral blood mononuclear cells. V gene TRBV28 combines with J gene TRBJ2-1; 7 bases are a match to TRBD2. The clonotype comes from a person between 18 and 75 years old in good health. CDR3 sequence reads: CASSLLGRTGGGYNEQFF. The CDR3 bases that were read are TGTGCCAGCAGTTTATTAGGACGGACGGGGGGAGGTTACAATGAG. The full variable domain, with the rest looked up from reference TRBV28 and TRBJ2-1, is DVKVTQSSRYLVKRTGEKVFLECVQDMDHENMFWYRQDPGLGLRLIYFSYDVKMKEKGDIPEGYSVSREKKERFSLILESASTNQTSMYLCASSLLGRTGGGYNEQFFGPGTRLTVL.